Following are 6 T cell receptor beta chains from one sample sequenced in a study of type 1 and type 2 diabetes patients. Amplification started from genomic DNA. Multiplex PCR with 30 forward and 13 reverse primers amplified the TCR beta CDR3. Each CDR3 protein gets one entry after TCRdb re-called the multiplex PCR reads with MiXCR. The sample carries about 270,000 distinct CDR3 sequences, approximately 45% recorded once. What was sequenced was peripheral blood mononuclear cells (PBMCs). These receptor sequences come from a man aged 18 to 35 with type 2 diabetes.

This chain joins TRBV7-2 and TRBJ2-5; D remains ambiguous. Germline CDR1 is SGHTA and CDR2 is FQGNSA. V lost 0 bases and J lost 1, with 3 bases in between. The CDR3 loop spans 13 amino acids. CDR3 sequence reads: CASSLAPQETQYF. CDR3 in DNA: TGTGCCAGCAGCTTAGCACCCCAAGAGACCCAGTACTTC. The full variable domain, in which reference TRBV7-2 and TRBJ2-5 provide the parts outside the CDR3, is GAGVSQSPSNKVTEKGKDVELRCDPISGHTALYWYRQSLGQGLEFLIYFQGNSAPDKSGLPSDRFSAERTGGSVSTLTIQRTQQEDSAVYLCASSLAPQETQYFGPGTRLLVL.

This clonotype was detected a few times. The chain combines TRBV2 with TRBJ2-1; a weak D match, TRBD2 (5 bases). The ends were cut back, 2 bases at V and 0 bases at J, with 8 bases in the middle. The CDR3 covers 15 residues. Germline CDR1 and CDR2: SNHLY and FYNNEI. DNA for the CDR3: TGTGCCAGCAGTGAAAGGCTAGCCTCCTACAATGAGCAGTTCTTC. Translated: CASSERLASYNEQFF.

The rearrangement uses TRBV7-3 and TRBJ2-1, with D tentatively TRBD2 (6 bases). Germline V gene lookup returns CDR1 SGHTA and CDR2 FQGTGA. CDR3 length: 14 residues. The V and J ends lost 5 bases and 15 bases respectively, with 23 bases between them. CDR3 bases: TGTGCCAGCAGCCCCCCGGGACTCATGCTAGGGCGGTTCTTC. Its protein is CASSPPGLMLGRFF.

The chain is built from TRBV4-3 and TRBJ1-6; 9 bases agree with TRBD1. J lost 6 bases, V lost 3 bases, and 12 bases had no gene match. Germline CDR1 is LGHNA and CDR2 is YSLEER. CDR3 length: 18 amino acids. CDR3 in DNA: TGCGCCAGCAGCCAGTTCACCCGGGGGGGACAGGGTAATTCACCCCTCCACTTT. This gives the protein CASSQFTRGGQGNSPLHF.

Worth noting for this clonotype: The DNA is left out, because the CDR3 cannot be placed on it with certainty; the CDR3 is given as TCRdb lists it. This chain links TRBV27 with TRBJ1-5; the table's D call, TRBD1, was not checked against the DNA. CDR1 and CDR2 from the germline V gene are MNHEY and SMNVEV (reference sequence). Termini included, the CDR3 measures 16 amino acids. The CDR3 sequence: CASSFGPGYSNQPQHF.

V and J are TRBV29-1 and TRBJ1-1; a possible D gene is TRBD1 (6 bases). CDR1 and CDR2 (germline): SQVTM, ANQGSEA. Trimming took off 5 bases at V and 0 bases at J, with 7 bases between the two ends. The CDR3 extends over 12 amino acids. CDR3 DNA: TGCAGCGTTACAGGGATGAACACTGAAGCTTTCTTT. This translates into CSVTGMNTEAFF.